This TCR beta chain is drawn from a study of T cell changes during pregnancy in multiple sclerosis. CDR3 size: 14 residues. CDR1 and CDR2 (germline): LGHNA, YNFKEQ. V lost 4 bases, J lost 2 bases, and 1 base stayed unmatched. The table came from immunoSEQ multiplex PCR; TCRdb's copy has only in-frame clones and leaves some out. The repertoire holds some 61,000 clones, with 91% as singletons. This clone came up once. The source material was peripheral blood, sampled in the second trimester of pregnancy. V and J are TRBV4-2 and TRBJ2-5, with 10 positions matching TRBD2. This TCR was recovered from a female donor with multiple sclerosis, enrolled in a pregnancy study. CDR3 protein: CASSRAGGQETQYF. The CDR3 coding sequence is TGTGCCAGCAGCCGAGCGGGGGGGCAAGAGACCCAGTACTTC.